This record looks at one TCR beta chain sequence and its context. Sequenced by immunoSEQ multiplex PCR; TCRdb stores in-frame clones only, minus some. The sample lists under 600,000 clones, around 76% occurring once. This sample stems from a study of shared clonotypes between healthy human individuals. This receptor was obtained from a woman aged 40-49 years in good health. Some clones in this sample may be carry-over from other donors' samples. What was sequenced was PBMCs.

The CDR3 nucleotides are TGTGCCAGCAGTTTACAGAACAGAATTGGGGTTCTGTTCTTC. It is translated as CASSLQNRIGVLFF. This sequence joins TRBV2 and TRBJ2-1; unclear D gene. Germline CDR1 reads SNHLY; CDR2 reads FYNNEI. Trimming shortened V by 5 bases and J by 15 bases, and 23 bases separated the two germline ends. This CDR3 spans 14 amino acids.